This is a list of T cell receptor beta chains from one sample in a study of blood T cell repertoires in COVID-19. The assay was immunoSEQ multiplex PCR, and TCRdb's table has in-frame clones only and misses some. The profile shows some 300,000 clones, approximately 91% of them singletons. The material sequenced was PBMCs or T cells enriched from blood (not recorded which). The receptors shown here come from a woman aged 40 to 49 who had recovered from COVID-19. CDR3s include the opening cysteine and the closing phenylalanine or tryptophan.

CDR3 protein: CASSLGVTASTEAFF
V gene: TRBV5-1
J gene: TRBJ1-1

CDR3 protein: CASRVAGGPGNEQYF
V gene: TRBV19
J gene: TRBJ2-7

CDR3 protein: CASSVDPTDYGYTF
V gene: TRBV11-3
J gene: TRBJ1-2

CDR3 protein: CASSPGTGGVTEAFF
V gene: TRBV4-1
J gene: TRBJ1-1

CDR3 protein: CATGSNYGYTF
V gene: TRBV2
J gene: TRBJ1-2

CDR3 protein: CASNRDRGQDEQFF
V gene: TRBV2
J gene: TRBJ2-1

CDR3 protein: CSVPRTGTYGYTF
V gene: TRBV29-1
J gene: TRBJ1-2

CDR3 protein: CASSLGGLAGVGETQYF
V gene: TRBV11-2
J gene: TRBJ2-5

CDR3 protein: CASSVAGASGAYEQYF
V gene: TRBV9
J gene: TRBJ2-7

CDR3 protein: CASSDDRYEAFF
V gene: TRBV2
J gene: TRBJ1-1

CDR3 protein: CASSPAYWDSYPYGYTF
V gene: TRBV7-9
J gene: TRBJ1-2

CDR3 protein: CAWSVQTRNTIYF
V gene: TRBV30
J gene: TRBJ1-3

CDR3 protein: CASSLTGTNTGELFF
V gene: TRBV5-1
J gene: TRBJ2-2

CDR3 protein: CASSQDLIQLNTEAFF
V gene: TRBV14
J gene: TRBJ1-1

CDR3 protein: CASSPRLGPEAFF
V gene: TRBV9
J gene: TRBJ1-1

CDR3 protein: CAWRAGGVNEKLFF
V gene: TRBV30
J gene: TRBJ1-4

CDR3 protein: CASSSVISGGLDNEQFF
V gene: TRBV13
J gene: TRBJ2-1

CDR3 protein: CASSDVGTLHQETQYF
V gene: TRBV25-1
J gene: TRBJ2-5

CDR3 protein: CASSLGETQGYEQYF
V gene: TRBV5-1
J gene: TRBJ2-7

CDR3 protein: CASSRTANSPLHF
V gene: TRBV12-3/TRBV12-4
J gene: TRBJ1-6

CDR3 protein: CASSLASGVLDTQYF
V gene: TRBV5-1
J gene: TRBJ2-3

CDR3 protein: CAWSVGGGTEAFF
V gene: TRBV30
J gene: TRBJ1-1

CDR3 protein: CAWREPRTAHGNTIYF
V gene: TRBV30
J gene: TRBJ1-3

CDR3 protein: CASSDGSGTGKREQFF
V gene: TRBV6-1
J gene: TRBJ2-1

CDR3 protein: CASSLESQGSTGELFF
V gene: TRBV7-2
J gene: TRBJ2-2

CDR3 protein: CASSQSGQGAGELFF
V gene: TRBV4-1
J gene: TRBJ2-2

CDR3 protein: CASSQERGTVYGYTF
V gene: TRBV4-1
J gene: TRBJ1-2

CDR3 protein: CASSKRTGFRFSYGYTF
V gene: TRBV6-8
J gene: TRBJ1-2

CDR3 protein: CASSEAGLNTEAFF
V gene: TRBV18
J gene: TRBJ1-1

CDR3 protein: CASSLVAGNYGYTF
V gene: TRBV5-8
J gene: TRBJ1-2

CDR3 protein: CASSVDRGNTEAFF
V gene: TRBV9
J gene: TRBJ1-1

CDR3 protein: CARGDVKGARNSPLHF
V gene: TRBV30
J gene: TRBJ1-6

CDR3 protein: CASSRGTADRYEQYF
V gene: TRBV6-5
J gene: TRBJ2-7

CDR3 protein: CASRTDRGLLSNQPQHF
V gene: TRBV19
J gene: TRBJ1-5

CDR3 protein: CASSTTAGLSYNEQFF
V gene: TRBV9
J gene: TRBJ2-1

CDR3 protein: CASQLREGQPQHF
V gene: TRBV6-5
J gene: TRBJ1-5

CDR3 protein: CASSHRRSLQETQYF
V gene: TRBV19
J gene: TRBJ2-5

CDR3 protein: CASSIYGSGANVLTF
V gene: TRBV19
J gene: TRBJ2-6

CDR3 protein: CASSMVRGADQPQHF
V gene: TRBV19
J gene: TRBJ1-5

CDR3 protein: CAIRRTSNGDTQYF
V gene: TRBV10-3
J gene: TRBJ2-3

CDR3 protein: CASSSQGAYEQYF
V gene: TRBV7-2
J gene: TRBJ2-7

CDR3 protein: CAWSEDSLIGGYTF
V gene: TRBV30
J gene: TRBJ1-2

CDR3 protein: CAWSAGHRNTIYF
V gene: TRBV30
J gene: TRBJ1-3

CDR3 protein: CASSEFSGTARAEAFF
V gene: TRBV25-1
J gene: TRBJ1-1

CDR3 protein: CASSFSPSMNTEAFF
V gene: TRBV5-6
J gene: TRBJ1-1

CDR3 protein: CASSLIAGGPADTQYF
V gene: TRBV3-1/TRBV3-2
J gene: TRBJ2-3

CDR3 protein: CAIGTGVGYTF
V gene: TRBV10-3
J gene: TRBJ1-2

CDR3 protein: CAIAWAVAGYTF
V gene: TRBV2
J gene: TRBJ1-2

CDR3 protein: CATSDPAPGGEGYTF
V gene: TRBV24-1
J gene: TRBJ1-2